This TCR beta chain was documented in a study of T cell repertoires in cytomegalovirus infection. Study as a whole: Public TCR beta signatures provided an indication of both CMV infection and a matching HLA type.

In TCRdb, the reads were re-called with MiXCR into one record per CDR3 protein. Of about 180,000 distinct CDR3 sequences listed, around an eighth were seen once; the top ten hold 27%. Comments on this clonotype: Its antigen is unidentified.

Study-wide results and limits: CMV-specific TCR beta clonotypes restricted by HLA-C dominated the ex vivo response. Frequencies of public TCR beta families were cumulated, and this identified carriers of CMV plus the relevant HLA.

Input material: PBMCs. This clonotype was obtained from a human donor in good health (CMV status not recorded). Some clones in this sample may be carry-over from other donors' samples.

For the CDR3, the DNA is TGTGCCAGCAGTGACGAGGTACCGTATCAGTACTTC. Protein: CASSDEVPYQYF. The chain has TRBV25-1 and TRBJ2-4, with D unresolved. Germline assignment: CDR1 MGHDK and CDR2 SYGVNS. The CDR3 length is 12 residues. V lost 3 bases to trimming and J lost 12 bases, with 12 bases between them.